The table lists the clone carrying this T cell receptor (beta chain) with a few counts. This sample is part of a study of T-cell memory formation after mild COVID-19. The germline V gene encodes CDR1 SGDLS and CDR2 YYNGEE. Trimming removed 4 bases at V and 0 bases at J, with 14 bases between. The CDR3 consists of 16 residues. Each CDR3 protein is one row after TCRdb ran MiXCR on the 5' RACE reads. This repertoire shows a few hundred thousand distinct CDR3 sequences, 15% to 20% found once; its top ten account for 22%. Sequenced input: PBMCs or a T cell subset sorted from them (not recorded which). V and J are TRBV9 and TRBJ2-1; D is possibly TRBD1 (6 bases). The source of this sequence is a man between 18 and 35 years old who had mild COVID-19 (a few samples of this study predate the infection). Cell type and time point are not known. CDR3 nucleotides: TGTGCCAGCAGCCACGAACAGGGAAGCTCCTACAATGAGCAGTTCTTC. Encoded protein: CASSHEQGSSYNEQFF.